These T cell receptor beta chains were read from a single sample in a study of T-cell reconstitution after alpha-beta-depleted transplantation in children. TCRdb re-called the PCR reads with MiXCR, one entry per CDR3 protein. The table records approximately 220,000 distinct CDR3 sequences, approximately 17% of them present only once. This material consisted of PBMCs, mostly from graft donor cells, taken 360 days after TCRalphabeta/CD19-depleted stem cell transplant. The source of these receptors is a male patient aged 2 to 10 who had a stem cell transplant for acute lymphoblastic leukemia, so the T cells may come from the graft donor. CDR3s include the opening cysteine and the closing phenylalanine or tryptophan. D genes are given only for firm matches. Only part of the rows carry a size: once, few, many, or a class if the clone is expanded.

-,few,15,TRBV12-3/TRBV12-4,TRBJ2-3,CASSPLGSFTDTQYF,TGTGCCAGCAGTCCCCTCGGATCTTTCACAGATACGCAGTATTTT
-,-,13,TRBV5-1,TRBJ1-2,CASSTGRGDGYTF,TGCGCCAGCAGCACGGGCAGGGGTGATGGCTACACCTTC
TRBD1,-,16,TRBV6-1,TRBJ2-7,CANSLGTGVGVYEQYF,TGTGCCAACTCTCTGGGGACAGGAGTGGGCGTCTACGAGCAGTACTTC
-,-,14,TRBV12-3/TRBV12-4,TRBJ2-3,CASSSGGSPDTQYF,TGTGCCAGCAGTTCAGGGGGGAGCCCAGATACGCAGTATTTT
-,few,13,TRBV12-3/TRBV12-4,TRBJ1-1,CASSLGIYTEAFF,TGTGCCAGCAGTTTAGGCATTTACACTGAAGCTTTCTTT
TRBD1,many,17,TRBV5-6,TRBJ2-7,CASSPPPRQGGSYEQYF,TGTGCCAGCAGCCCCCCCCCAAGACAGGGTGGATCCTACGAGCAGTACTTC
-,few,13,TRBV12-3/TRBV12-4,TRBJ2-3,CASRPGSTDTQYF,TGTGCCAGCAGACCTGGTAGCACAGATACGCAGTATTTT
-,-,15,TRBV10-2,TRBJ2-7,CASSESGDKSYEQYF,TGCGCCAGCAGTGAGTCAGGGGACAAAAGCTACGAGCAGTACTTC
-,many,16,TRBV11-2,TRBJ2-1,CASSLDWRGAYNEQFF,TGTGCCAGCAGCTTAGATTGGCGGGGAGCCTACAATGAGCAGTTCTTC
TRBD1,many,17,TRBV12-3/TRBV12-4,TRBJ2-3,CASSSPGQGLSTDTQYF,TGTGCCAGCAGTTCTCCGGGACAGGGGTTGAGCACAGATACGCAGTATTTT
TRBD1,few,13,TRBV12-3/TRBV12-4,TRBJ1-2,CASHADREYGYTF,TGTGCCAGCCACGCGGACAGGGAATATGGCTACACCTTC
-,-,15,TRBV7-8,TRBJ1-3,CASSYESLGGNTIYF,TGTGCCAGCAGCTACGAGTCCCTGGGTGGAAACACCATATATTTT